One TCR beta chain is described in this entry. Original data processing: Reference gene primer amplification gave estimated nucleated cell counts. The table came from immunoSEQ multiplex PCR; TCRdb's copy has only in-frame clones and leaves some out. That table gives V, J and clone size, and the DNA gave D and trimming. The sample contains over 250,000 clones, about 88% of which appear only once. This entry is derived from a study of blood T cell repertoires in COVID-19. Overall study context: Samples taken during acute and convalescent COVID-19 were collected in the United States, Italy and Spain. Nucleic acid was either cDNA or gDNA, and it came from T cells, B-cell-depleted T cells, or PBMCs.

The sequenced sample consisted of peripheral blood. The clonotype comes from a man in his 60s who had recovered from COVID-19.

CDR3 residues: CASSHGTGGNEKLFF. The DNA of the CDR3 is TGTGCCAGCAGCCACGGGACGGGGGGAAATGAAAAACTGTTTTTT. This chain links TRBV4-2 with TRBJ1-4; TRBD1 might be the D (5 bases). Germline loops: CDR1 LGHNA, CDR2 YNFKEQ. Trimming pared 3 bases from V and 5 bases from J, leaving 13 bases between. There are 15 residues in the CDR3.